This entry lists 30 T cell receptor beta chains sequenced from one sample in a study of blood T cell repertoires in COVID-19. Clones were sequenced by immunoSEQ multiplex PCR, and TCRdb holds only the in-frame ones, with some missing. Altogether roughly 140,000 clones are present, 80% being singletons, with the ten largest covering roughly 4.7%. The source material was peripheral blood. These receptor sequences come from a woman aged 50 to 65 with acute or convalescent COVID-19.

The chain employs TRBV7-3 and TRBJ1-1; D may be TRBD1 (5 bases). The ends were cut back, 1 base at V and 0 bases at J, with 9 bases in the middle. This CDR3 contains 15 residues. The germline CDR1 and CDR2 sequences are SGHTA and FQGTGA. Here the CDR3 DNA reads TGTGCCAGCAGCTTAAGTGGGGGGTTGAACACTGAAGCTTTCTTT. Residues: CASSLSGGLNTEAFF.

The V gene is TRBV24-1, the J gene TRBJ2-5, with 8 bases identical to TRBD2. Per germline, CDR1 KGHDR and CDR2 SFDVKD. The CDR3 runs to 14 residues. V shed 2 bases and J 4 bases; nucleotides not matched to a gene: 2. For the CDR3, the DNA is TGTGCCACCAGTGATTCGCGGGAGGTAGAGACCCAGTACTTC. Translating gives CATSDSREVETQYF.

This clone turned up a few times. This rearrangement joins TRBV5-1 to TRBJ1-4; 7 bases map to TRBD1. V shed 6 bases and J 2 bases; nucleotides not matched to a gene: 10. The CDR3 runs 16 residues. Germline-derived CDR1 and CDR2 are SGHRS and YFSETQ. The DNA for the CDR3 is TGCGCCAGCAAACGGGAACCGGGACAGACTAATGAAAAACTGTTTTTT. This encodes CASKREPGQTNEKLFF.

The J gene is TRBJ2-1, the V gene TRBV6-6; 10 bases agree with TRBD2. The CDR3 spans 16 residues. CDR1 and CDR2 from the germline V gene are MNHNY and SVGAGI (reference sequence). V dropped 4 bases and J dropped 5; count of bases not matched to a gene: 8. The CDR3 reads CASSFGSGGAHNEQFF. CDR3 DNA sequence: TGTGCCAGCAGTTTTGGAAGCGGGGGGGCTCACAATGAGCAGTTCTTC.

This chain connects TRBV13 to TRBJ2-2; D not resolved. Germline CDR1 is PRHDT and CDR2 is FYEKMQ (reference sequence). V dropped 0 bases and J dropped 3 bases, with 14 bases sitting between them. This CDR3 is built from 17 residues. The CDR3 DNA follows: TGTGCCAGCAGCTTAGGGTTGACTCCCCCGGACACCGGGGAGCTGTTTTTT. Its protein is CASSLGLTPPDTGELFF.

V gene TRBV5-1 combines with J gene TRBJ2-1; TRBD2 aligns across 12 bases. V shed 0 bases, J shed 0 bases, and the junction held 7 bases outside the gene matches. The CDR3 runs to 19 residues. From germline, CDR1 is SGHRS and CDR2 YFSETQ. The CDR3 loop reads CASSLVTSGGLSSYNEQFF. CDR3 coding DNA: TGCGCCAGCAGCTTGGTTACTAGCGGGGGGCTGAGCTCCTACAATGAGCAGTTCTTC. Filled out from reference TRBV5-1 and TRBJ2-1, the complete variable domain reads KAGVTQTPRYLIKTRGQQVTLSCSPISGHRSVSWYQQTPGQGLQFLFEYFSETQRNKGNFPGRFSGRQFSNSRSEMNVSTLELGDSALYLCASSLVTSGGLSSYNEQFFGPGTRLTVL.

This rearrangement joins TRBV14 to TRBJ2-5; D is ambiguous. Trimming removed 6 bases at V and 2 bases at J, with 10 bases between. The CDR3 contains 13 residues. The V gene's germline CDR1 is SGHDN and CDR2 FVKESK. Written as DNA, the CDR3 is TGTGCCAGCAGGACTCAACAACAAGAGACCCAGTACTTC. It is translated as CASRTQQQETQYF.

This clone showed up just once. CDR3 residues: CASSAAPSRQFF. The CDR3, as DNA: TGTGCCAGCAGCGCGGCCCCTAGCAGGCAGTTCTTC. V is TRBV2 and J is TRBJ2-1; TRBD2 might be the D (5 bases). Trimming pared 6 bases from V and 12 bases from J, leaving 15 bases between. This CDR3 comprises 12 residues. Per the germline V gene, CDR1 is SNHLY and CDR2 is FYNNEI.

V and J are TRBV4-3 and TRBJ2-3; 10 nucleotides agree with TRBD2. Per germline, CDR1 LGHNA and CDR2 YSLEER. This CDR3 has 18 residues. V lost 3 bases and J lost 1; bases outside the gene matches: 10. CDR3: CASSQTTLAGARTDTQYF. The DNA of the CDR3 is TGCGCCAGCAGCCAGACCACCCTAGCGGGGGCCCGCACAGATACGCAGTATTTT.

The chain uses TRBV27 and TRBJ2-3; tentative D call: TRBD2 (5 bases). CDR3 size: 14 residues. Germline-derived CDR1 and CDR2 are MNHEY and SMNVEV (reference sequence). Trimming took off 6 bases at V and 4 bases at J, with 14 bases between the two ends. The CDR3: CASRRVVGADTQYF. CDR3 sequence (DNA): TGTGCCAGCAGACGGGTCGTCGGGGCAGATACGCAGTATTTT.

The chain is built from TRBV28 and TRBJ1-6; 8 nucleotides match TRBD1. V lost 5 bases and J lost 10; bases outside the gene matches: 7. This CDR3 contains 14 residues. Per germline, CDR1 MDHEN and CDR2 SYDVKM. CDR3: CASSPEDRDSPLHF. The CDR3 DNA reads TGTGCCAGCAGTCCAGAGGACAGGGACTCACCCCTCCACTTT.

In this sample, this clone turned up a few times. This rearrangement joins TRBV7-9 to TRBJ2-7; maybe TRBD2 (5 bases). The CDR3 length is 15 residues. Trimming cost V 3 bases and J 1 base, with 13 bases left between them. The germline V gene has CDR1 SEHNR and CDR2 FQNEAQ (reference sequence). The DNA for the CDR3 is TGTGCCAGCAGCTTCGAGGGCTCTAGATCCTACGAGCAGTACTTC. Protein sequence: CASSFEGSRSYEQYF.

The J gene is TRBJ1-2, the V gene TRBV7-2; D gene ambiguous. V lost 5 bases to trimming and J lost 3 bases, with 19 bases between them. This CDR3 has 16 residues. Germline CDR1 and CDR2: SGHTA and FQGNSA. The CDR3 reads CASSPLVVAADYGYTF. The CDR3 DNA reads TGTGCCAGCAGCCCATTAGTGGTAGCCGCGGACTATGGCTACACCTTC.

The rearrangement joins TRBV11-3 to TRBJ1-1; a possible D gene is TRBD1 (5 bases). CDR3 length: 13 amino acids. Trimming removed 3 bases at V and 3 bases at J, with 8 bases between. CDR1 SGHNT and CDR2 YENEEA come from the germline V gene. CDR3 residues: CASSFRQYTEAFF. The CDR3 DNA sequence: TGTGCCAGCAGCTTTAGACAGTACACTGAAGCTTTCTTT.

This clone was recorded once. The J gene is TRBJ2-1, the V gene TRBV7-9; 13 positions match TRBD2. There are 16 residues in the CDR3. Unmatched junction bases numbered 10, after V lost 5 bases and J lost 9 bases. Germline loops: CDR1 SEHNR, CDR2 FQNEAQ (reference sequence). CDR3 amino acids: CASSRTTSGGAFEQFF. The CDR3 DNA reads as TGTGCCAGCAGCCGCACTACTAGCGGGGGGGCCTTTGAGCAGTTCTTC.

CDR3 protein: CASSLPGALGQPQHF. CDR3 sequence (DNA): TGTGCCAGCAGCTTGCCAGGCGCCCTGGGTCAGCCCCAGCATTTT. The chain has TRBV5-5 and TRBJ1-5; D not resolved. The V and J ends lost 1 base and 6 bases respectively, with 14 bases between them. Germline assignment: CDR1 SGHKS and CDR2 YYEKEE (reference sequence). This CDR3 spans 15 amino acids.

The chain couples TRBV28 to TRBJ1-3; TRBD1 might be the D (6 bases). Germline V gene lookup returns CDR1 MDHEN and CDR2 SYDVKM. V lost 10 bases, J lost 3 bases, and 13 bases lay in between. The length of the CDR3 is 13 residues. In DNA form, the CDR3 reads TGTGCCATTTCAGGGGAAGGTGGAAACACCATATATTTT. Translating gives CAISGEGGNTIYF.

This clone has only one observation. The rearrangement joins TRBV20-1 to TRBJ2-3; 10 nucleotides agree with TRBD2. The trim removed 6 bases at V and 15 bases at J, leaving 9 bases unmatched. This CDR3 is built from 11 residues. CDR1 is DFQATT and CDR2 is SNEGSKA in the germline V gene (reference sequence). The CDR3 sequence: CSAHPGTSEYF. Here the CDR3 DNA reads TGCAGTGCCCACCCCGGGACTAGCGAATATTTT.

The V call is TRBV12-3 or TRBV12-4, the J call TRBJ2-3, with D hard to call. This CDR3 has 12 residues. V gave up 6 bases and J gave up 0 bases, with 4 bases separating them. As DNA, the CDR3 is TGTGCCAGCAGCAGGAGCACAGATACGCAGTATTTT. As protein: CASSRSTDTQYF.

The chain couples TRBV9 to TRBJ2-3; TRBD2 matches 11 bases. The CDR3 extends over 17 amino acids. CDR1 and CDR2 (germline): SGDLS, YYNGEE. V trimming: 0 bases; J trimming: 2 bases; junction bases outside the gene matches: 5. CDR3 bases: TGTGCCAGCAGCGTAGCTACTAGCGGGAGCTTCACAGATACGCAGTATTTT. The encoded protein is CASSVATSGSFTDTQYF.

This clone was seen repeatedly, ten times or more. This sequence joins TRBV24-1 and TRBJ2-2; 9 bases fit TRBD1. Germline trimming cut 4 bases from V and 4 bases from J; bases unmatched to any gene: 6. The V gene's germline CDR1 is KGHDR and CDR2 SFDVKD. The CDR3 runs 16 residues. This chain's CDR3 is CATSDKGQGRTGELFF. The CDR3 coding sequence is TGTGCCACCAGTGACAAGGGACAGGGTCGCACCGGGGAGCTGTTTTTT.

The chain uses TRBV6-2 or TRBV6-3 and TRBJ1-5; D unresolved. The CDR3 runs to 15 residues. Trimming removed 7 bases at V and 1 base at J, with 14 bases between. The germline CDR1 and CDR2 sequences are MNHEY and SVGEGT. This chain's CDR3 is CASTPGGESNQPQHF. DNA of the CDR3: TGTGCCAGCACCCCCGGAGGAGAGAGCAATCAGCCCCAGCATTTT.

The V gene is TRBV5-6, the J gene TRBJ1-6, with D unclear. CDR3 length equals 17 residues. Germline V lookup: CDR1 SGHDT, CDR2 YYEEEE. Trimming pared 1 base from V and 0 bases from J, leaving 11 bases between. In DNA form, the CDR3 reads TGTGCCAGCAGCTTGAGTAGAGGGAGCTCCTATAATTCACCCCTCCACTTT. Protein product: CASSLSRGSSYNSPLHF.

The rearrangement links TRBV19 to TRBJ2-7; D gene uncertain. Per germline, CDR1 LNHDA and CDR2 SQIVND (reference sequence). The CDR3 is made up of 14 amino acids. Between the trimmed V and J ends, which lost 6 bases and 0 bases, there was a span of 12 bases. The CDR3 reads CASRSQQSSYEQYF. CDR3 coding DNA: TGTGCCAGTAGATCCCAACAGAGCTCCTACGAGCAGTACTTC.

V usage is TRBV19 and J usage is TRBJ2-4; 9 bases map to TRBD1. This CDR3 region has 13 residues. From germline, CDR1 is LNHDA and CDR2 SQIVND (reference sequence). V lost 7 bases and J lost 7; bases outside the gene matches: 5. In DNA, the CDR3 is TGTGCCAGTAATACAGGGGGCACGAACATTCAGTACTTC. It specifies CASNTGGTNIQYF.

The chain couples TRBV18 to TRBJ2-5; 9 positions agree with TRBD1. This CDR3 is built from 14 residues. V shed 8 bases, J shed 5 bases, and the junction held 9 bases outside the gene matches. From germline, CDR1 is KGHSH and CDR2 LQKENI. In DNA form, the CDR3 reads TGTGCCAGCGCATCGGGACAGGGTTATGAGACCCAGTACTTC. Translated, it gives CASASGQGYETQYF.

This sequence joins TRBV2 and TRBJ2-2, with 7 bases matching TRBD2. This CDR3 is 16 amino acids long. Trimming at V came to 8 bases and at J to 5 bases, leaving 14 bases not matched to a gene. Germline lookup yields CDR1 SNHLY and CDR2 FYNNEI. The CDR3: CASAGGGGGPTGELFF. The DNA of the CDR3 is TGTGCCAGCGCCGGTGGAGGCGGGGGACCGACCGGGGAGCTGTTTTTT.

This clone was detected once. The chain joins TRBV7-8 to TRBJ1-5; possible D gene TRBD1, 6 bases. The CDR3 is 16 residues long. Germline V gene sequence: CDR1 SGHVS, CDR2 FQNEAQ. Trimming shortened V by 5 bases and J by 0 bases, and 14 bases separated the two germline ends. This CDR3 reads CASSASQGHSNQPQHF. DNA of the CDR3: TGTGCCAGCAGCGCGTCACAGGGCCATAGCAATCAGCCCCAGCATTTT.

The chain joins TRBV6-1 to TRBJ2-3; the D gene is possibly TRBD1 (6 bases). CDR1 is MNHNS, CDR2 SASEGT, per germline. V lost 1 base and J 4 bases, leaving 12 bases between the germline ends. The CDR3 runs to 15 residues. CDR3 in amino acids: CASSEDGRGADTQYF. CDR3 in DNA: TGTGCCAGCAGTGAAGATGGCAGGGGCGCAGATACGCAGTATTTT.

The chain is built from TRBV9 and TRBJ1-1, with 7 bases aligning to TRBD1. The length of the CDR3 is 12 residues. Germline lookup yields CDR1 SGDLS and CDR2 YYNGEE. The V and J ends lost 7 bases and 7 bases, in that order; junction bases with no gene match: 7. As DNA, the CDR3 is TGTGCCAGCGGGGGACAGAGCCGTGAAGCTTTCTTT. This gives the protein CASGGQSREAFF.